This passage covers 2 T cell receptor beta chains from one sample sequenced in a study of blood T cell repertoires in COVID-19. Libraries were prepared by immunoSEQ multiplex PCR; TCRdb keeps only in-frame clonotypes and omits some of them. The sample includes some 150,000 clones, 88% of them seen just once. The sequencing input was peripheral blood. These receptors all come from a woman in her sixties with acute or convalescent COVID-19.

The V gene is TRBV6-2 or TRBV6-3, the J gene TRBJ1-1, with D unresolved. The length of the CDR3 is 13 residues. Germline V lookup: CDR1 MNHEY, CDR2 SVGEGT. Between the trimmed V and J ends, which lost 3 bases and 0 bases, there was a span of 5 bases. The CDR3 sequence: CASSYDMNTEAFF. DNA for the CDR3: TGTGCCAGCAGTTATGACATGAACACTGAAGCTTTCTTT.

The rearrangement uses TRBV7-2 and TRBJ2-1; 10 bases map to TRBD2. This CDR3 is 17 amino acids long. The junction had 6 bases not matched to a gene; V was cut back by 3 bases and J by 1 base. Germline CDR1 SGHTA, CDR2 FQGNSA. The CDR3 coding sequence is TGTGCCAGCAGCTTCCCTAGCGGGGGTATTTCCTACAATGAGCAGTTCTTC. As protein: CASSFPSGGISYNEQFF.